This TCR beta chain was identified in a study of cytomegalovirus exposure and HLA in healthy donors. Overall study context: An analysis done earlier identified about 100 million unique TCR beta sequences from around 180 million T cells. General study points: Reported findings show TCR beta sequences accurately forecast HLA-A and HLA-B alleles in most subjects. Exclusion as indistinguishable affected some V segments, including TRBV6-2 and TRBV6-3. Earlier results showed most TCR beta V segments being productive about 87% or about 30% of the time.

PCR employed 60 Vbeta and 13 Jbeta primers. Sequencing used immunoSEQ multiplex PCR; TCRdb keeps in-frame clones, though not all of them. The data show under 150,000 clones, 65% to 90% seen once. V lost 1 base to trimming and J lost 4 bases, with 8 bases between them. Germline V CDR1 and CDR2: LNHDA, SQIVND (reference sequence). The CDR3 runs 13 residues. On this clone itself: No antigen is known for it.

Specimen: PBMCs. The chain carries TRBV19 and TRBJ2-7, with D unresolved. The clonotype comes from a girl under 10 years old in good health and CMV-seronegative. The CDR3 loop is CASSIGGAYEQYF. The CDR3 bases are TGTGCCAGTAGTATAGGAGGAGCTTACGAGCAGTACTTC.